This T cell receptor beta chain was identified in a study of beta chain features in type 1 diabetes. About the research overall: What patients shared with healthy donors was a similar profile of age, gender and cell yields. Whole-study results and caveats: Shortening that was moderate but significant affected the TCRB CDR3s of Type 1 diabetes patients in all four CD4+ subsets. Sequencing the cDNA could make cells with high TCR expression show up more than they should. Amplification by PCR could prefer shorter templates, with the same effect in patients and controls.

Each of the CD4+ naive, central memory, regulatory and stem cell-like memory populations was sorted via CD45RO/CCR7/CD25/CD127/CD95/CD27. Comment on this clone: Antigen specificity is unknown.

Isolated RNA was reverse transcribed in full, so expressed TCRB transcripts were sequenced. The table came from immunoSEQ multiplex PCR; TCRdb's copy has only in-frame clones and leaves some out. The profile shows roughly 160,000 clones, around 8% of them singletons. Germline V gene lookup returns CDR1 MNHNY and CDR2 SVGAGI (reference sequence). The V and J ends lost 11 bases and 2 bases respectively, with 18 bases between them. This CDR3 is built from 14 residues. The chain is built from TRBV6-6 and TRBJ2-5; tentative D call: TRBD2 (5 bases). Sequences were obtained from central memory CD4+ T cells from blood. The clonotype originates from a woman aged 35 to 49 with type 1 diabetes. CDR3 loop: CACRGERPQETQYF. In DNA, the CDR3 is TGTGCCTGCCGGGGAGAGCGGCCACAAGAGACCCAGTACTTC.